Listed below are T cell receptor beta chains from one sample, sequenced in a study of radiotherapy plus CTLA-4 blockade in lung cancer. Sequenced by immunoSEQ multiplex PCR; TCRdb stores in-frame clones only, minus some. This sample has about 80,000 clones, with about four fifths found just once. Specimen: peripheral blood, collected from a patient treated with radiotherapy plus ipilimumab. These receptors all stem from a human donor with non-small cell lung cancer who had stable disease on radiotherapy plus ipilimumab. CDR3s include the opening cysteine and the closing phenylalanine or tryptophan. The D gene is left open where the match is weak. Rows give clone size only sometimes, using once, few, many, or a class for an expanded clone.

v_call	d_call	clone_size	j_call	cdr3_aa	cdr3_nt
TRBV19	TRBD2	-	TRBJ2-3	CASSMAGGGTDTQYF	TGTGCCAGTAGTATGGCCGGGGGGGGCACAGATACGCAGTATTTT
TRBV5-1	TRBD2	-	TRBJ2-1	CASSSAGEPYNEQFF	TGCGCCAGCAGCTCCGCGGGGGAGCCTTACAATGAGCAGTTCTTC
TRBV7-8	-	-	TRBJ1-1	CASSPDRIGWGTEAFF	TGTGCCAGCAGCCCGGACAGAATTGGTTGGGGCACTGAAGCTTTCTTT
TRBV28	TRBD1	-	TRBJ1-1	CASSFVQGAGTEAFF	TGTGCCAGCAGTTTTGTACAGGGGGCGGGCACTGAAGCTTTCTTT
TRBV28	-	-	TRBJ2-7	CASRSTGTPSYEQYF	TGTGCCAGCAGGTCCACAGGGACCCCCTCCTACGAGCAGTACTTC
TRBV18	-	-	TRBJ1-2	CASSTYGGSAYGYTF	TGTGCCAGCTCAACATATGGAGGCAGCGCGTACGGCTACACCTTC
TRBV29-1	TRBD2	-	TRBJ2-7	CSVDGTSGALGRYEQYF	TGCAGCGTGGACGGGACTAGCGGAGCCTTAGGGAGGTACGAGCAGTACTTC
TRBV10-2	-	-	TRBJ2-7	CASSEHQVRYEQYF	TGCGCCAGCAGTGAACACCAAGTTCGCTACGAGCAGTACTTC
TRBV14	-	-	TRBJ2-4	CASSQEVGGAKNIQYF	TGTGCCAGCAGCCAAGAGGTCGGAGGGGCCAAAAACATTCAGTACTTC
TRBV28	-	-	TRBJ2-7	CAITRRGLSYEQYF	TGTGCCATTACCCGGCGGGGGCTCTCCTACGAGCAGTACTTC
TRBV21-1	-	-	TRBJ1-1	CASSKIGTNGAFF	TGTGCCAGCAGCAAAATCGGGACGAACGGTGCTTTCTTT
TRBV6-1	TRBD2	-	TRBJ2-7	CASNHKTSGGYEQYF	TGTGCCAGCAACCATAAAACTAGCGGGGGGTACGAGCAGTACTTC
TRBV7-8	-	few	TRBJ2-7	CASSPEYEQYF	TGTGCCAGCAGCCCGGAATACGAGCAGTACTTC
TRBV5-1	-	-	TRBJ1-1	CASSRDGVGNTEAFF	TGCGCCAGCAGCAGGGATGGGGTAGGAAACACTGAAGCTTTCTTT
TRBV7-6	TRBD1	-	TRBJ1-4	CASSSRQGASTNEKLFF	TGTGCCAGCAGCTCCCGACAGGGGGCCTCAACTAATGAAAAACTGTTTTTT
TRBV19	-	-	TRBJ2-7	CASSRQASSYEQYF	TGTGCCAGTAGTCGACAGGCCTCCTCCTACGAGCAGTACTTC
TRBV9	TRBD2	-	TRBJ2-1	CASSAPGLALNEQFF	TGTGCCAGCAGCGCGCCGGGACTAGCCCTCAATGAGCAGTTCTTC
TRBV6-1	-	few	TRBJ2-7	CARLITETYEQYF	TGTGCCAGGCTAATCACAGAGACCTACGAGCAGTACTTC
TRBV2	-	-	TRBJ1-6	CASSDSGIGGLANSPLHF	TGTGCCAGCAGTGATTCAGGGATCGGGGGTCTAGCTAATTCACCCCTCCACTTT
TRBV30	-	-	TRBJ1-1	CAWAAELNTEAFF	TGTGCCTGGGCCGCGGAATTGAACACTGAAGCTTTCTTT
TRBV18	-	-	TRBJ2-7	CASSPGLRKVHADEQYF	TGTGCCAGCTCACCAGGGTTGCGGAAAGTCCACGCGGACGAGCAGTACTTC
TRBV27	TRBD2	-	TRBJ2-2	CASSSALGGGPANTGELFF	TGTGCCAGCAGTTCGGCGTTGGGCGGGGGGCCCGCGAACACCGGGGAGCTGTTTTTT
TRBV6-1	TRBD1	-	TRBJ1-1	CASREEGQGYTEAFF	TGTGCCAGCAGGGAAGAGGGACAGGGTTACACTGAAGCTTTCTTT